A selection of T cell receptor beta chains follows, all from one sample in a study of blood T cells in healthy people across ages. Each CDR3 protein is one row after TCRdb ran MiXCR on the 5' RACE reads. The repertoire has around 850,000 distinct CDR3 sequences, 35% to 40% of them found once; the top ten carry under 15%. Sample: blood. The source of these receptors is a man aged 18 to 30 in good health. The CDR3 runs from the conserved cysteine through the conserved F or W. A clone size is listed for some rows: how often the clone was seen (once, few, many), or a class if it is expanded.

clone_size	v_call	cdr3_length	j_call	cdr3_aa
.	TRBV6-1	16	TRBJ1-4	CASRRSGLSTNEKLFF
few	TRBV12-3/TRBV12-4	14	TRBJ2-5	CASRGQTGQETQYF
many	TRBV12-5	15	TRBJ2-3	CASGRGNSYTDTQYF
.	TRBV5-1	13	TRBJ2-5	CASSPRQTETQYF
.	TRBV9	15	TRBJ2-5	CASSVQGGPQETQYF
many	TRBV29-1	13	TRBJ2-7	CSVGIAGLYEQYF
.	TRBV12-3/TRBV12-4	14	TRBJ2-7	CASSLEWGQYDQYF
many	TRBV6-5	15	TRBJ2-1	CASSRARGLYNEQFF
.	TRBV4-2	15	TRBJ2-5	CASSQESDGGRTQYF
.	TRBV7-9	14	.	CASSPGTSSETQYF
many	TRBV20-1	11	TRBJ1-2	CSASGGYGYTF
.	TRBV5-6	14	TRBJ1-2	CASSLGKPTYGYTF
.	TRBV7-2	15	TRBJ1-1	CASSWDRRLNTEAFF
.	TRBV20-1	14	TRBJ2-2	CSARVAGRTGELFF
.	TRBV7-2	14	TRBJ2-5	CASSLEGGRETQYF
.	TRBV7-2	15	TRBJ2-1	CASSSDRGSYDEQFF
many	TRBV29-1	13	TRBJ2-5	CSVESDAQETQYF
.	TRBV20-1	14	TRBJ1-2	CSARPSSKVYGYTF
few	TRBV9	15	.	CASSRGVSLVETQYF
.	TRBV28	15	TRBJ2-3	CASSLGGVPPDTQYF
.	TRBV5-1	15	TRBJ2-3	CASRRGPASTDTQYF
.	TRBV20-1	15	TRBJ1-6	CSARDAAGQRSPLHF
.	TRBV12-3/TRBV12-4	15	TRBJ1-3	CASSSPGLSGNTIYF
.	TRBV4-3	19	TRBJ2-2	CASSHRPAAGAINTGELFF
.	TRBV21-1	17	TRBJ2-5	CASSKVLGLAGQETQYF
few	TRBV18	14	TRBJ2-7	CASSTGESSYEQYF
.	TRBV12-3/TRBV12-4	16	TRBJ2-5	CASSPLDRRPQETQYF
.	TRBV20-1	15	TRBJ1-1	CSARDLLEENTEAFF
few	TRBV10-3	13	TRBJ1-3	CAIQAGSGNTIYF
.	TRBV20-1	13	TRBJ1-5	CSATGQAVVPQHF
many	TRBV7-9	14	TRBJ1-2	CASSFSIRVYGYTF
few	TRBV5-1	13	TRBJ1-1	CASSLAGQLGAFF